These T cell receptor beta chains were read from a single sample in a study of radiation and T cells in renal cell carcinoma. Method: immunoSEQ multiplex PCR; TCRdb's copy keeps in-frame clones and lacks some. The sample has more than 65,000 clones, around 86% seen once; the top ten hold roughly 20%. This specimen was blood, taken from a patient whose treatment included radiotherapy and nephrectomy. All receptors come from a woman aged 45-59 years with renal cell carcinoma. CDR3s include the opening cysteine and the closing phenylalanine or tryptophan. D genes are given only for firm matches. Rows may omit the clone size; those that give it use once, few, many or a size class.

CDR3aa	CDR3nt	j_gene	d_gene	abundance	v_gene	len
CASSRTSKDTQYF	TGTGCCAGCAGCCGGACTAGCAAAGATACGCAGTATTTT	TRBJ2-3	TRBD2	.	TRBV28	13
CASSQRGDGDEQYF	TGTGCCAGCAGCCAGAGGGGCGATGGGGACGAGCAGTACTTC	TRBJ2-7	.	.	TRBV5-5	14
CASSSATGYNEQFF	TGTGCCAGCAGTTCCGCGACAGGTTACAATGAGCAGTTCTTC	TRBJ2-1	.	.	TRBV27	14
CASSPRGRMNTEAFF	TGCGCCAGCAGCCCTCGAGGTCGCATGAACACTGAAGCTTTCTTT	TRBJ1-1	.	.	TRBV5-1	15
CASSIMGVNSPLHF	TGTGCCAGTAGTATCATGGGGGTTAATTCACCCCTCCACTTT	TRBJ1-6	.	once	TRBV19	14
CASRNSGGAYEQYF	TGTGCCAGCAGAAATAGCGGGGGGGCCTACGAGCAGTACTTC	TRBJ2-7	TRBD2	.	TRBV28	14
CASSLTRDTQYF	TGTGCCAGCAGTTTGACCCGGGATACGCAGTATTTT	TRBJ2-3	.	once	TRBV28	12
CASSPLPPGPSYEQYF	TGTGCCAGCTCACCACTGCCCCCGGGGCCCTCCTACGAGCAGTACTTC	TRBJ2-7	.	.	TRBV18	16
CASSLGNVAGALEQYF	TGTGCCAGCAGCTTAGGTAACGTGGCGGGAGCACTCGAGCAGTACTTC	TRBJ2-7	TRBD2	few	TRBV13	16
CASSLAVGRGPTDTQYF	TGTGCCAGCAGCTTGGCTGTCGGCAGGGGGCCAACAGATACGCAGTATTTT	TRBJ2-3	TRBD1	.	TRBV5-6	17
CASSQGTSGDTGELFF	TGCGCCAGCAGCCAAGGTACTAGCGGAGACACCGGGGAGCTGTTTTTT	TRBJ2-2	TRBD2	.	TRBV4-1	16
CASSPGSDRSYGYTF	TGTGCCAGCAGTCCTGGGTCAGATCGATCCTATGGCTACACCTTC	TRBJ1-2	.	.	TRBV28	15
CATSRDLRGGQYEQYF	TGTGCCACCAGCAGAGATCTGAGGGGGGGCCAATACGAGCAGTACTTC	TRBJ2-7	.	once	TRBV15	16
CASSYWRTGSYEQYF	TGTGCCAGCAGTTACTGGCGGACAGGGAGCTACGAGCAGTACTTC	TRBJ2-7	TRBD1	medium-sized	TRBV6-5	15
CSAGAGDTQYF	TGCAGTGCCGGGGCCGGAGATACGCAGTATTTT	TRBJ2-3	.	.	TRBV20-1	11
CASSTPGTGSSYEQYF	TGTGCCAGCTCTACCCCGGGGACAGGGAGCTCCTACGAGCAGTACTTC	TRBJ2-7	TRBD1	once	TRBV5-6	16
CVSSSYSGDSYNEQFF	TGCGTCAGCAGCTCATATAGCGGGGACTCCTACAATGAGCAGTTCTTC	TRBJ2-1	TRBD2	.	TRBV5-1	16
CASSGGSGGVTDTQYF	TGTGCCAGCAGCGGCGGTAGCGGGGGGGTAACAGATACGCAGTATTTT	TRBJ2-3	TRBD2	.	TRBV9	16
CASSRDRSSYNEQFF	TGTGCCAGCAGCCGGGACAGGAGCTCCTACAATGAGCAGTTCTTC	TRBJ2-1	TRBD1	.	TRBV7-7	15
CASSPGGRKTYNEQFF	TGTGCCAGCAGCCCGGGGGGGCGGAAGACCTACAATGAGCAGTTCTTC	TRBJ2-1	TRBD2	.	TRBV7-2	16
CASSDHLAGEGEQFF	TGTGCCAGCAGCGACCACCTAGCGGGGGAAGGTGAGCAGTTCTTC	TRBJ2-1	TRBD2	.	TRBV13	15
CASSGMTGGGEQYF	TGTGCCAGCAGTGGGATGACAGGGGGCGGCGAGCAGTACTTC	TRBJ2-7	TRBD1	.	TRBV25-1	14
CASSKTQSTDTQYF	TGTGCCAGCAGCAAGACCCAGAGCACAGATACGCAGTATTTT	TRBJ2-3	.	.	TRBV2	14
CASSIPRGAYNEQFF	TGTGCCAGTAGTATTCCACGGGGGGCCTACAATGAGCAGTTCTTC	TRBJ2-1	TRBD2	.	TRBV19	15
CATSRRGRGNNQPQHF	TGTGCCACCAGCAGAAGGGGCAGGGGGAACAATCAGCCCCAGCATTTT	TRBJ1-5	TRBD1	.	TRBV15	16
CASRGGAESYGYTF	TGTGCCAGCCGGGGTGGGGCGGAGTCATATGGCTACACCTTC	TRBJ1-2	.	.	TRBV6-1	14
CASRPGHSNTEAFF	TGTGCCAGTAGACCCGGACACTCGAACACTGAAGCTTTCTTT	TRBJ1-1	.	.	TRBV19	14
CASSSDRVDNSPLHF	TGTGCCAGCAGCTCGGACAGGGTCGATAATTCACCCCTCCACTTT	TRBJ1-6	TRBD1	few	TRBV5-4	15
CASSQDHGGALSSSNTGELFF	TGCGCCAGCAGCCAAGATCATGGCGGAGCTCTGTCCTCATCCAACACCGGGGAGCTGTTTTTT	TRBJ2-2	.	.	TRBV4-1	21
CASSSGQGGGNTIYF	TGCGCCAGCAGCTCGGGACAGGGAGGAGGAAACACCATATATTTT	TRBJ1-3	TRBD1	.	TRBV5-1	15
CASSEDMNTEAFF	TGTGCCAGCAGCGAGGACATGAACACTGAAGCTTTCTTT	TRBJ1-1	.	medium-sized	TRBV5-6	13
CASSIIGLDEETQYF	TGTGCCAGTAGTATTATCGGACTGGATGAGGAGACCCAGTACTTC	TRBJ2-5	.	.	TRBV19	15
CASSRSTAGELFF	TGCGCCAGCAGCCGGTCTACGGCGGGGGAGCTGTTTTTT	TRBJ2-2	.	few	TRBV10-1	13
CASSMGNNEQYF	TGTGCCAGTAGTATGGGCAATAACGAGCAGTACTTC	TRBJ2-7	.	once	TRBV19	12
CASSQGTGGYNEQFF	TGTGCCAGCAGCCAGGGGACAGGGGGTTACAATGAGCAGTTCTTC	TRBJ2-1	TRBD1	.	TRBV11-2	15
CAISRGRDNEQYF	TGTGCCATCTCGAGGGGGCGGGATAACGAGCAGTACTTC	TRBJ2-7	.	.	TRBV28	13
CSVEDPIREKTQYF	TGCAGCGTTGAAGATCCGATCAGGGAGAAGACCCAGTACTTC	TRBJ2-5	.	.	TRBV29-1	14
CASSLETGTVREQYF	TGTGCCAGCAGCTTAGAAACGGGGACTGTCCGGGAGCAGTACTTC	TRBJ2-7	.	.	TRBV7-2	15
CASSLGLVGHEQYF	TGTGCCAGCAGCTTAGGCTTGGTGGGGCACGAGCAGTACTTC	TRBJ2-7	.	.	TRBV7-2	14
CASSRNGYPSTDTQYF	TGTGCCAGCAGCCGAAACGGCTACCCTAGCACAGATACGCAGTATTTT	TRBJ2-3	.	.	TRBV7-9	16
CASSVYPANYEQYF	TGTGCCAGCAGCGTATATCCAGCGAACTACGAGCAGTACTTC	TRBJ2-7	.	.	TRBV9	14
CASSTQGMAGNTIYF	TGCGCCAGCAGCACACAGGGAATGGCTGGAAACACCATATATTTT	TRBJ1-3	.	.	TRBV4-1	15
CASSFGDRGTGELFF	TGTGCCAGCTCATTTGGAGACAGGGGAACCGGGGAGCTGTTTTTT	TRBJ2-2	TRBD1	.	TRBV18	15
CASSPSSRGNGELFF	TGTGCCAGCAGCCCCTCAAGCAGGGGTAACGGGGAGCTGTTTTTT	TRBJ2-2	.	.	TRBV9	15
CASSQDRVSASEAYEQYF	TGCGCCAGCAGCCAAGATAGGGTCTCGGCTAGCGAAGCCTACGAGCAGTACTTC	TRBJ2-7	.	.	TRBV4-1	18
CASSPGHRRETQYF	TGTGCCAGCAGCCCGGGACACCGACGGGAGACCCAGTACTTC	TRBJ2-5	.	.	TRBV6-6	14
CASSSPPSEEKLFF	TGTGCCAGCAGTTCACCCCCATCGGAGGAAAAACTGTTTTTT	TRBJ1-4	.	.	TRBV5-5	14
CASNARTGVDYGYTF	TGTGCCAGCAACGCACGGACAGGGGTTGACTATGGCTACACCTTC	TRBJ1-2	TRBD1	.	TRBV4-2	15
CATSRDPGPNIQYF	TGTGCCACCAGCAGAGATCCTGGACCGAACATTCAGTACTTC	TRBJ2-4	.	.	TRBV15	14
CASSRSTIETQYF	TGTGCCAGCAGTCGGAGTACGATAGAGACCCAGTACTTC	TRBJ2-5	.	.	TRBV28	13
CASSPYRGGETQYF	TGTGCCAGCAGTCCATATAGGGGGGGAGAGACCCAGTACTTC	TRBJ2-5	.	few	TRBV28	14